The 5 T cell receptor beta chains in this list originate from one sample, sequenced in a study of T-cell memory formation after mild COVID-19. TCRdb re-called the 5' RACE reads through MiXCR, storing one row per CDR3 protein. The sample consists of 200,000 to 300,000 distinct CDR3 sequences, approximately 15% of them appearing once. What was sequenced was PBMCs or a T cell subset sorted from them (not recorded which). The receptors shown here come from a man aged 18 to 30 who had mild COVID-19 (a few samples of this study predate the infection). Cell type and time point are not known.

This clonotype was detected only a few times. The chain joins TRBV9 to TRBJ2-1; 9 bases are shared with TRBD2. Germline V gene sequence: CDR1 SGDLS, CDR2 YYNGEE. This CDR3 is 17 amino acids long. J was trimmed by 4 bases and V by 0 bases; bases with no gene match: 8. CDR3 DNA sequence: TGTGCCAGCAGCGTAGGGTGGGGAAGCGGGGGGTACAATGAGCAGTTCTTC. The encoded protein is CASSVGWGSGGYNEQFF.

This clonotype was observed many times. V is TRBV5-1 and J is TRBJ2-3; no firm D call. CDR3 length: 14 residues. V dropped 5 bases and J dropped 2 bases, with 12 bases sitting between them. Germline assignment: CDR1 SGHRS and CDR2 YFSETQ. The CDR3 DNA sequence: TGCGCCAGCAGAGGCCCGGGTACCACAGATACGCAGTATTTT. Translated: CASRGPGTTDTQYF.

This chain joins TRBV5-6 and TRBJ1-5, with D uncertain. The CDR3 totals 14 residues. Germline loops: CDR1 SGHDT, CDR2 YYEEEE. V lost 1 base, J lost 3 bases, and 8 bases lay in between. Here the CDR3 DNA reads TGTGCCAGCAGCTTGTGGCAGAACAATCAGCCCCAGCATTTT. Its translation is CASSLWQNNQPQHF. Full variable domain (missing parts from reference TRBV5-6 and TRBJ1-5): DAGVTQSPTHLIKTRGQQVTLRCSPKSGHDTVSWYQQALGQGPQFIFQYYEEEERQRGNFPDRFSGHQFPNYSSELNVNALLLGDSALYLCASSLWQNNQPQHFGDGTRLSIL.

This clonotype has just a few counts. J is TRBJ2-1 and V is TRBV24-1; weak D call: TRBD2 (6 bases). The CDR3 is made up of 11 amino acids. Germline V gene lookup returns CDR1 KGHDR and CDR2 SFDVKD. The ends were cut back, 12 bases at V and 7 bases at J, with 12 bases in the middle. The CDR3 sequence is CAAPGVNEQFF. CDR3 nucleotides: TGTGCCGCTCCGGGAGTTAATGAGCAGTTCTTC.

CDR3 DNA sequence: TGTGCCAGCAGCTTAGATATGGAGCAGTTCTTC. Its protein product is CASSLDMEQFF. The V gene is TRBV7-2, the J gene TRBJ2-1; no reliable D call. Trimming stripped 1 base from V and 10 bases from J, with 5 bases between. The CDR3 runs to 11 residues. The germline gives CDR1 SGHTA, CDR2 FQGNSA.